These 9 T cell receptor beta chains share one sample of origin, sequenced in a study of identical twins. TCRdb itself ran the 5' RACE reads through MiXCR, one entry per CDR3 protein. The repertoire holds 400,000 or so distinct CDR3 sequences, with roughly 10% as singletons. The sequenced sample was naive T cells sorted from blood. The receptors shown here come from a woman aged 45-59 years in good health.

V and J are TRBV24-1 and TRBJ1-5, with 11 bases matching TRBD1. In germline, CDR1 is KGHDR, CDR2 SFDVKD. CDR3 size: 19 residues. J lost 1 base, V lost 5 bases, and 12 bases had no gene match. The CDR3 region has the DNA TGTGCCACCAGTGCCGCCGGGACAGGGGGTACTTTGAGCAATCAGCCCCAGCATTTT. Translation: CATSAAGTGGTLSNQPQHF.

This clonotype was observed a few times. The chain carries TRBV19 and TRBJ2-1, with 15 bases aligning to TRBD2. The CDR3 loop spans 18 amino acids. Looked up from germline, CDR1 is LNHDA and CDR2 is SQIVND (reference sequence). Trimming removed 4 bases from V and 9 bases from J; junction bases left unmatched: 13. This chain's CDR3 is CASSTTLGLAGGRGEQFF. The DNA of the CDR3 is TGTGCCAGTAGTACAACTCTGGGACTAGCGGGAGGAAGGGGTGAGCAGTTCTTC.

This clonotype appeared a few times. The chain carries TRBV4-1 and TRBJ2-7; unclear D gene. The CDR3 loop spans 13 amino acids. Per the germline V gene, CDR1 is MGHRA and CDR2 is YSYEKL. Trimming took 7 bases from V and 0 from J, leaving 10 bases between them. The CDR3 loop is CASTDLSSYEQYF. In nucleotides, the CDR3 is TGCGCCAGCACCGATCTAAGCTCCTACGAGCAGTACTTC.

This clonotype has only a few counts. The V and J genes are TRBV5-1 and TRBJ2-1; 9 bases line up with TRBD1. The V gene's germline CDR1 is SGHRS and CDR2 YFSETQ. The CDR3 runs 14 residues. V lost 1 base to trimming and J lost 7 bases; unmatched junction nucleotides: 3. This CDR3 reads CASSLNGQGNEQFF. In nucleotides, the CDR3 is TGCGCCAGCAGCTTGAACGGACAGGGGAATGAGCAGTTCTTC. The full variable domain, with the rest looked up from reference TRBV5-1 and TRBJ2-1, is KAGVTQTPRYLIKTRGQQVTLSCSPISGHRSVSWYQQTPGQGLQFLFEYFSETQRNKGNFPGRFSGRQFSNSRSEMNVSTLELGDSALYLCASSLNGQGNEQFFGPGTRLTVL.

This clonotype appeared a few times. The CDR3 reads CAISPRQGTNEKLFF. In DNA, the CDR3 is TGTGCCATCAGTCCGCGACAGGGCACTAATGAAAAACTGTTTTTT. This chain uses TRBV10-3 with TRBJ1-4, with 7 bases matching TRBD1. The V gene's germline CDR1 is ENHRY and CDR2 SYGVKD. This CDR3 has 15 residues. V lost 5 bases and J lost 2; bases outside the gene matches: 5.

This clonotype was detected many times. V gene TRBV2 combines with J gene TRBJ1-5; 10 nucleotides match TRBD1. V lost 4 bases to trimming and J lost 7 bases; unmatched junction nucleotides: 16. The CDR3 length is 18 residues. CDR1 and CDR2 (germline): SNHLY, FYNNEI. CDR3 DNA: TGTGCCAGCAGTGTTGGGACAGGGGACGCCCCCGGGAAGCAGCCCCAGCATTTT. Translating gives CASSVGTGDAPGKQPQHF.

In its sample, this clonotype was seen a few times. This chain connects TRBV6-1 to TRBJ2-1; D is undetermined. The CDR3 contains 13 residues. Germline V gene sequence: CDR1 MNHNS, CDR2 SASEGT. V was clipped by 4 bases and J by 8 bases, with 12 bases between them. The CDR3 DNA reads TGTGCCAGCAGTGGCAGCCGTTGGGATGAGCAGTTCTTC. Translating gives CASSGSRWDEQFF.

The table lists this clonotype with a few counts. The chain joins TRBV6-5 to TRBJ2-3, with 8 bases lining up with TRBD1. V was clipped by 6 bases and J by 1 base; unmatched bases: 6. Germline CDR1 reads MNHEY; CDR2 reads SVGAGI. The CDR3 consists of 15 residues. CDR3 loop: CASSFHRGGTDTQYF. In nucleotides, the CDR3 is TGTGCCAGCAGCTTCCACAGGGGGGGCACAGATACGCAGTATTTT.

This clonotype was seen more than once but under ten times. The J gene is TRBJ2-1, the V gene TRBV12-3 or TRBV12-4, with 7 bases identical to TRBD2. The CDR3 is made up of 14 amino acids. With V trimmed by 0 bases and J by 7 bases, 3 bases remained unmatched. The CDR3 bases are TGTGCCAGCAGTTTAGCGGGAGGGCGAAATGAGCAGTTCTTC. Its translation: CASSLAGGRNEQFF.